The 6 T cell receptor beta chains reported below all come from one sample, sequenced in a study of cytomegalovirus exposure and HLA in healthy donors. PCR used 60 Vbeta primers and 13 Jbeta primers. The data were produced by immunoSEQ multiplex PCR, yet TCRdb's version contains in-frame clones alone and is incomplete. The sample lists approximately 120,000 clones, over 60% seen once, with roughly 13% in the top ten. Source material: PBMCs. Receptors originate from a woman aged 55-69 years in good health and CMV-seropositive.

The chain recombines TRBV7-9 with TRBJ2-1; 9 bases are shared with TRBD2. There are 16 residues in the CDR3. V trimming: 4 bases; J trimming: 1 base; junction bases outside the gene matches: 5. CDR1 and CDR2 (germline): SEHNR, FQNEAQ (reference sequence). The CDR3 nucleotides read TGTGCCAGCAGCTCTCAAGCGGGAGGTTCCTACAATGAGCAGTTCTTC. It yields the protein CASSSQAGGSYNEQFF.

About this clone itself: At one boundary the junction diverges from the germline segment, which might be a read error. CDR3 residues: CAGSLALNTEAFF. The CDR3, as DNA: TGTGCCGGCAGTCTGGCCTTGAACACTGAAGCTTTCTTT. The chain combines TRBV7-9 with TRBJ1-1; D unclear. This CDR3 is built from 13 residues. The germline V gene encodes CDR1 SEHNR and CDR2 FQNEAQ (reference sequence).

The chain links TRBV5-5 to TRBJ2-5; D is perhaps TRBD1 (7 bases). Trimming took off 3 bases at V and 5 bases at J, with 17 bases between the two ends. Germline V gives CDR1 SGHKS, CDR2 YYEKEE (reference sequence). This CDR3 has 15 amino acids. CDR3: CASSWGGTGEETQYF. CDR3 DNA sequence: TGTGCCAGCAGCTGGGGAGGCACAGGGGAGGAGACCCAGTACTTC.

The CDR3 protein is CASSLVRPVNTEAFF. CDR3 DNA: TGTGCCAGCAGCTTGGTGAGGCCAGTGAACACTGAAGCTTTCTTT. This sequence joins TRBV5-5 and TRBJ1-1; D gene unclear. CDR1 and CDR2 from the germline V gene are SGHKS and YYEKEE (reference sequence). The CDR3 is made up of 15 amino acids. Trimming shortened V by 0 bases and J by 0 bases, and 9 bases separated the two germline ends.

The CDR3, as DNA: TGTGCCAGCAGCGCTCAGGGGGCGGAGACCCAGTACTTC. It specifies CASSAQGAETQYF. This sequence joins TRBV2 and TRBJ2-5, with 8 nucleotides matching TRBD1. Germline loops: CDR1 SNHLY, CDR2 FYNNEI. J was trimmed by 5 bases and V by 6 bases; bases with no gene match: 5. This CDR3 has 13 residues.

The chain is built from TRBV29-1 and TRBJ1-2; TRBD1 agrees at 10 bases. Trimming at V came to 4 bases and at J to 5 bases, leaving 4 bases not matched to a gene. The CDR3 runs to 13 residues. Germline CDR1 SQVTM, CDR2 ANQGSEA. The CDR3 DNA sequence: TGCAGCGTTGGTGGACAGGGGGGTTATGGCTACACCTTC. This translates into CSVGGQGGYGYTF.